The sequence of this TCR beta chain was determined in a study of blood T cell repertoires in COVID-19. Study details: From the United States, Italy and Spain came samples of acute and convalescent COVID-19. From T cells, B-cell-depleted T cells, or PBMCs came the material, which was cDNA or gDNA.

CDR3 length: 16 residues. Looked up from germline, CDR1 is SGDLS and CDR2 is YYNGEE. Trimming cost V 4 bases and J 0 bases, with 14 bases left between them. As handled by the study authors: Scientists estimated how many nucleated cells there were by amplifying reference gene primers. Libraries were prepared by immunoSEQ multiplex PCR; TCRdb keeps only in-frame clonotypes and omits some of them. The DNA gave D and trimming, while V, J and clone size come from that table. The profile shows a few hundred thousand clones, about nine tenths of them singletons. V and J are TRBV9 and TRBJ1-3; D possibly corresponds to TRBD1 (5 bases). This clonotype was sampled from a man between 60 and 75 years old who had recovered from COVID-19. Sequenced input: peripheral blood. For the CDR3, the DNA is TGTGCCAGCAGCTCCGACCCAGGGTTCTCTGGAAACACCATATATTTT. Protein sequence: CASSSDPGFSGNTIYF.